Presented here are 26 T cell receptor beta chains from one specimen sequenced in a study of OX40 agonist ivuxolimab in advanced cancers. Data came from immunoSEQ multiplex PCR; TCRdb stores just in-frame clones and leaves some out. The sample contains just over 40,000 clones, around 87% of which appear only once. The material was CD4+ or CD8+ T cells sorted from blood, obtained in a trial of the OX40 agonist ivuxolimab. The receptors were sampled from an adult with an advanced solid tumor such as melanoma, head and neck, liver or kidney cancer.

The V and J genes are TRBV5-8 and TRBJ1-4; 7 bases fit TRBD1. CDR1 SGHTS and CDR2 YDEGEE come from the germline V gene. V dropped 4 bases and J dropped 5; count of bases not matched to a gene: 5. The CDR3 covers 14 residues. The CDR3 loop reads CASSEGQPNEKLFF. The CDR3 DNA is TGTGCCAGCAGCGAGGGACAGCCGAATGAAAAACTGTTTTTT.

The V and J genes are TRBV19 and TRBJ2-1; no clear D. The CDR3 loop spans 14 amino acids. V lost 3 bases to trimming and J lost 5 bases, with 11 bases between them. Germline CDR1 reads LNHDA; CDR2 reads SQIVND (reference sequence). The CDR3 DNA follows: TGTGCCAGTAGTATCCAGTCTGGCCACAATGAGCAGTTCTTC. Translated: CASSIQSGHNEQFF.

J is TRBJ2-7 and V is TRBV5-5; TRBD2 agrees at 7 bases. Germline CDR1 and CDR2: SGHKS and YYEKEE (reference sequence). The trim removed 0 bases at V and 7 bases at J, leaving 7 bases unmatched. The CDR3 spans 14 residues. The CDR3 DNA follows: TGTGCCAGCAGCTTGGATGGGAGGGCCGGGGAGCAGTACTTC. Protein: CASSLDGRAGEQYF.

This chain connects TRBV6-4 to TRBJ2-5; TRBD2 is a possible D gene (7 bases). The germline CDR1 and CDR2 sequences are MRHNA and SNTAGT. The germline V and J ends were trimmed by 3 bases and 4 bases, with 12 bases remaining between them. The CDR3 is 14 residues long. The CDR3 is CASSEQGGGETQYF. Written as DNA, the CDR3 is TGTGCCAGCAGTGAGCAGGGAGGGGGAGAGACCCAGTACTTC.

The chain combines TRBV28 with TRBJ1-5; a weak D match, TRBD1 (5 bases). Deletions cut 8 bases from V and 4 bases from J, with 15 bases between. The CDR3 extends over 14 amino acids. Per germline, CDR1 MDHEN and CDR2 SYDVKM. For the CDR3, the DNA is TGTGCCAGCGGGGGGACCGTCGAGAATCAGCCCCAGCATTTT. Encoded protein: CASGGTVENQPQHF. Based on the CDR3 plus reference TRBV28 and TRBJ1-5, the full variable domain is DVKVTQSSRYLVKRTGEKVFLECVQDMDHENMFWYRQDPGLGLRLIYFSYDVKMKEKGDIPEGYSVSREKKERFSLILESASTNQTSMYLCASGGTVENQPQHFGDGTRLSIL.

The chain joins TRBV7-9 to TRBJ1-1, with D possibly matching TRBD1 (5 bases). The germline gives CDR1 SEHNR, CDR2 FQNEAQ (reference sequence). V lost 10 bases and J 1 base, leaving 7 bases between the germline ends. CDR3 length equals 11 residues. This CDR3 is CAIRENTEAFF. CDR3 nucleotide sequence: TGTGCCATCAGGGAGAACACTGAAGCTTTCTTT.

J is TRBJ2-5 and V is TRBV11-1, with 9 bases lining up with TRBD2. Germline lookup yields CDR1 SGHAT and CDR2 FQDESV (reference sequence). This CDR3 is built from 16 residues. Trimming at V came to 3 bases and at J to 5 bases, leaving 10 bases not matched to a gene. CDR3: CASSFNSGRLGETQYF. The CDR3 DNA sequence: TGTGCCAGCAGCTTTAACAGCGGGAGGTTGGGGGAGACCCAGTACTTC.

This chain joins TRBV18 and TRBJ2-6, with TRBD1 identical over 7 bases. The V gene end was trimmed by 3 bases and the J gene end by 5 bases; junction bases not matched to a gene: 10. The CDR3 is 17 residues long. Germline CDR1 KGHSH, CDR2 LQKENI. The CDR3 region has the DNA TGTGCCAGCTCACCGGGACAGCCCCATTCCCGGGCCAACGTCCTGACTTTC. Amino acids: CASSPGQPHSRANVLTF.

The chain is built from TRBV12-5 and TRBJ2-3; 7 nucleotides line up with TRBD2. The germline V gene has CDR1 LGHNT and CDR2 FRNRAP. The CDR3 totals 18 residues. J lost 6 bases, V lost 9 bases, and 24 bases had no gene match. CDR3 nucleotides: TGTGCTAGCAAAAGTGGGGGGGGGATTTTTAGTCTGATGGATACGCAGTATTTT. Translating it yields CASKSGGGIFSLMDTQYF.

This clone was detected once. This chain uses TRBV6-6 with TRBJ1-5; maybe TRBD1 (5 bases). Trimming cost V 2 bases and J 6 bases, with 8 bases left between them. Germline V gene lookup returns CDR1 MNHNY and CDR2 SVGAGI (reference sequence). The CDR3 has 13 amino acids. CDR3 sequence (DNA): TGTGCCAGCAGTTACGGGGGGAGTCAGCCCCAGCATTTT. It encodes CASSYGGSQPQHF.

This clone showed up just once. CDR3 nucleotides: TGTGCCAGCAGCTTGGGGCAGGCGGGCTACACCTTC. Amino acids: CASSLGQAGYTF. This rearrangement joins TRBV11-1 to TRBJ1-2; D is possibly TRBD1 (5 bases). The V end lost 3 bases, the J end lost 8 bases, and 10 bases lay between the germline ends. This CDR3 spans 12 amino acids. The germline gives CDR1 SGHAT, CDR2 FQDESV (reference sequence).

Concerning this clone: At one boundary the junction diverges from the germline segment, which might be a read error. V is TRBV11-3 and J is TRBJ2-4, with D perhaps being TRBD1 or TRBD2 (5 bases each). This CDR3 has 13 residues. Germline lookup yields CDR1 SGHNT and CDR2 YENEEA. The CDR3 DNA reads TGTGCCAGCAGCTTAGTCTTGGGGACCCGGTGGCACTTC. Translation: CASSLVLGTRWHF.

The chain recombines TRBV2 with TRBJ2-3; D uncertain. Germline CDR1 reads SNHLY; CDR2 reads FYNNEI. Trimming left V 7 bases short and J 2 bases short, with 13 bases between. The CDR3 spans 14 residues. The CDR3 DNA follows: TGTGCCAGCAAGGCCAGCAGTTCCACAGATACGCAGTATTTT. Translated, it gives CASKASSSTDTQYF.

The rearrangement joins TRBV12-2 to TRBJ2-1; the listed D gene, TRBD2, was not tested against the DNA. TRBV12-2 is a pseudogene. This CDR3 has 16 amino acids. The CDR3 loop is CASRLKAEPGLYEQFF. The CDR3 nucleotides are TGTGCAAGTCGCTTAAAGGCCGAGCCGGGGTTGTATGAGCAGTTCTTC.

The J gene is TRBJ2-5, the V gene TRBV7-6; 9 bases match TRBD1. The CDR3 is 14 residues long. With 5 bases clipped from V and 4 bases from J, the junction kept 5 bases outside the gene matches. Germline V gives CDR1 SGHVS, CDR2 FNYEAQ. The CDR3 loop is CASSPTGGGETQYF. DNA of the CDR3: TGTGCCAGCAGCCCGACAGGGGGAGGAGAGACCCAGTACTTC.

This clone was detected only a few times. V is TRBV5-1 and J is TRBJ2-4; either TRBD1 or TRBD2 may fit D (5 bases each). Trimming removed 4 bases at V and 11 bases at J, with 13 bases between. CDR3 length: 12 residues. CDR1 SGHRS and CDR2 YFSETQ come from the germline V gene. The CDR3 reads CASSELGTVQYF. The CDR3 bases are TGCGCCAGCAGCGAGCTAGGGACGGTTCAGTACTTC.

The chain links TRBV6-5 to TRBJ2-7; 8 nucleotides align to TRBD2. Trimming removed 7 bases from V and 3 bases from J; junction bases left unmatched: 8. This CDR3 has 14 residues. In germline, CDR1 is MNHEY, CDR2 SVGAGI. The CDR3 loop reads CASTPGGAHYEQYF. The DNA for the CDR3 is TGTGCCAGCACCCCGGGGGGGGCACACTACGAGCAGTACTTC.

The chain is built from TRBV11-1 and TRBJ2-7; a weak D match, TRBD1 (5 bases). Trimming removed 6 bases at V and 5 bases at J, with 14 bases between. The CDR3 has 13 residues. In germline, CDR1 is SGHAT, CDR2 FQDESV (reference sequence). Written as DNA, the CDR3 is TGTGCCAGCAGTCAAAACCTACAGGACGAGCAGTACTTC. Its translation: CASSQNLQDEQYF. The full variable domain, rest sourced from reference TRBV11-1 and TRBJ2-7, is EAEVAQSPRYKITEKSQAVAFWCDPISGHATLYWYRQILGQGPELLVQFQDESVVDDSQLPKDRFSAERLKGVDSTLKIQPAELGDSAMYLCASSQNLQDEQYFGPGTRLTVT.

The V call is TRBV29-1, the J call TRBJ2-1; D uncertain. The germline V and J ends were trimmed by 7 bases and 6 bases, with 19 bases remaining between them. Germline-derived CDR1 and CDR2 are SQVTM and ANQGSEA. The CDR3 consists of 14 residues. The CDR3 loop is CSALPASLGNEQFF. DNA for the CDR3: TGCAGCGCCCTCCCGGCTTCCTTGGGCAATGAGCAGTTCTTC.

CDR3 coding DNA: TGTGCCAGCAGCCCGGGACTAGCGGGACAAGGAGATACGCAGTATTTT. Translating gives CASSPGLAGQGDTQYF. The genes are TRBV7-2 and TRBJ2-3; 13 nucleotides line up with TRBD2. Germline CDR1 reads SGHTA; CDR2 reads FQGNSA. This CDR3 spans 16 amino acids. The V gene end was trimmed by 5 bases and the J gene end by 5 bases; junction bases not matched to a gene: 7. Combining the CDR3 with reference TRBV7-2 and TRBJ2-3 gives the whole variable domain GAGVSQSPSNKVTEKGKDVELRCDPISGHTALYWYRQSLGQGLEFLIYFQGNSAPDKSGLPSDRFSAERTGGSVSTLTIQRTQQEDSAVYLCASSPGLAGQGDTQYFGPGTRLTVL.

The V and J genes are TRBV4-3 and TRBJ1-6; 7 positions agree with TRBD1. V lost 1 base and J lost 9; bases outside the gene matches: 3. The CDR3 extends over 14 amino acids. Germline V lookup: CDR1 LGHNA, CDR2 YSLEER. CDR3 DNA sequence: TGCGCCAGCAGCCAAGGACAGGGTCGTTCACCCCTCCACTTT. Translated: CASSQGQGRSPLHF.

Remarks on this clone: Compared with germline, one end of the junction differs, possibly owing to a read error. The rearrangement links TRBV7-9 to TRBJ2-3; 7 bases fit TRBD2. CDR1 is SEHNR and CDR2 is FQNEAQ in the germline V gene (reference sequence). CDR3 size: 15 residues. The CDR3 DNA follows: TGTGCCAGCAGCCTAGCGGCAGCAAGCACAGATACGCAGTATTTT. This sequence encodes CASSLAAASTDTQYF.

To note about this clone: A junction boundary mismatches the germline segment, possibly from a read error. This sequence joins TRBV5-6 and TRBJ1-5, with D possibly TRBD1 on 5 matching bases. The germline gives CDR1 SGHDT, CDR2 YYEEEE. This CDR3 region has 16 residues. In nucleotides, the CDR3 is TGTGCCAGCAGCTCCATAGGAGGGGCTAGCCATCAGCCCCAGCATTTT. As protein: CASSSIGGASHQPQHF.

The chain couples TRBV7-6 to TRBJ2-7, with TRBD1 identical over 8 bases. J lost 4 bases, V lost 5 bases, and 4 bases had no gene match. Germline V lookup: CDR1 SGHVS, CDR2 FNYEAQ. This CDR3 region has 13 residues. The CDR3 sequence: CASSITGGYEQYF. The CDR3 DNA reads TGTGCCAGCAGCATCACAGGGGGGTACGAGCAGTACTTC.

This chain connects TRBV5-1 to TRBJ1-6; TRBD1 is a possible D gene (5 bases). V lost 9 bases and J lost 8, with 18 bases in between. Germline-derived CDR1 and CDR2 are SGHRS and YFSETQ. This CDR3 region has 14 residues. Here the CDR3 DNA reads TGCGCCACTTCGGCGGGGACGTCTCATTCACCCCTCCACTTT. It codes for CATSAGTSHSPLHF.

V gene TRBV6-5 combines with J gene TRBJ1-2, with D tentatively TRBD1 (5 bases). This CDR3 comprises 15 residues. Germline V gives CDR1 MNHEY, CDR2 SVGAGI. V gave up 10 bases and J gave up 2 bases, with 20 bases separating them. CDR3 DNA: TGTGCCACTAAACCGGAGGGGCGATTGAACTATGGCTACACCTTC. Its protein product is CATKPEGRLNYGYTF.